This TCR beta chain is drawn from a study of T cell repertoires in cytomegalovirus infection. Study at large: TCR beta signatures that were public indicated CMV infection and matching HLA type. Overall study findings and caveats: Cumulative frequency (of public TCR beta family members) identified carriers of CMV plus the relevant HLA. What dominated the ex vivo response were HLA-C-restricted CMV-specific TCR beta clonotypes.

This CDR3 has 17 amino acids. Trimming at V came to 5 bases and at J to 5 bases, leaving 12 bases not matched to a gene. Per germline, CDR1 MDHEN and CDR2 SYDVKM. This clonotype was recorded many times. Its antigen is unknown. TCRdb re-called the reads through MiXCR, storing one row per CDR3 protein. The sample lists some 300,000 distinct CDR3 sequences; about 9.2% were seen once. The receptor comes from a human donor in good health (CMV status not recorded). Some clones in this sample may be carry-over from other donors' samples. Sequencing was performed on PBMCs. The genes are TRBV28 and TRBJ2-2; TRBD1 matches 9 bases. In DNA, the CDR3 is TGTGCCAGCAGTGCTACGTCCGAAGGACAGGGGACCGGGGAGCTGTTTTTT. Its protein product is CASSATSEGQGTGELFF.